These T cell receptor beta chains were read from a single sample in a study of T cell repertoires in cytomegalovirus infection. One entry per CDR3 protein results from TCRdb running MiXCR on the reads. Of roughly 90,000 distinct CDR3 sequences listed, approximately 24% were seen once; the top ten hold approximately 49%. These receptors have no known antigen. The sequenced sample was CD8+ T cells from cultured PBMCs, obtained from culture after CMV antigen stimulation. All receptors come from a human donor in good health (CMV status not recorded). Some clones in this sample may be carry-over from other donors' samples. The CDR3 runs from the conserved cysteine through the conserved F or W. D genes are given only for firm matches. For some rows the clone size is stated as once, few or many, or as a class when expanded; others skip it.

>TRBV18|-|-|TRBJ2-7
TGTGCCAGCTCACCACAATATTCAAAACGCGACGAGCAGTACTTC
CASSPQYSKRDEQYF
>TRBV7-3|-|many|TRBJ2-3
TGTGCCAGCAGCTCGGACAGCACAGATACGCAGTATTTT
CASSSDSTDTQYF
>TRBV7-9|-|few|TRBJ2-1
TGTGCCAGCAGCTTAGCCTCGGGCAGCGAGGCCGACAATGAGCAGTTCTTC
CASSLASGSEADNEQFF
>TRBV7-9|-|once|TRBJ1-4
TGTGCCAGCAGCTCGGACAGTAATGAAAAACTGTTTTTT
CASSSDSNEKLFF
>TRBV7-9|-|many|TRBJ2-1
TGTGCCAGCAGCTTAGCGGACAGTTACAATGAGCAGTTCTTC
CASSLADSYNEQFF
>TRBV20-1|TRBD1|-|TRBJ1-5
TGCAGTGCTAGAGCGACCGGGACAGGGAGTCAGCCCCAGCATTTT
CSARATGTGSQPQHF
>TRBV27|-|-|TRBJ2-5
TGTGCCAGCAGTCTCAGGACAGCGTACCAAGAGACCCAGTACTTC
CASSLRTAYQETQYF
>TRBV19|-|-|TRBJ2-1
TGTGCCAGTAGTATAGTGGTACGTACCCCCAATGAGCAGTTCTTC
CASSIVVRTPNEQFF
>TRBV5-6|TRBD1|-|TRBJ1-1
TGTGCCAGCAGTAATTCGGGACAGATTATGAACACTGAAGCTTTCTTT
CASSNSGQIMNTEAFF
>TRBV20-1|-|few|TRBJ2-7
TGCAGTGCTTATGAGGCCGATACCTACGAGCAGTACTTC
CSAYEADTYEQYF
>TRBV6-1|-|many|TRBJ1-1
TGTGCCAGCAGCCTCCCCGGTGTCCGCAGCGGGGAAGCTTTCTTT
CASSLPGVRSGEAFF
>TRBV6-1|TRBD1|many|TRBJ2-1
TGTGCCAGCAGTGAAATGGCTCCCCCCCAGGGGGCTGGGTTGGATGAGCAGTTCTTC
CASSEMAPPQGAGLDEQFF
>TRBV4-3|-|-|TRBJ2-1
TGCGCCAGCAGCCAAGGGTCCCAGGGAAATGAGCAGTTCTTC
CASSQGSQGNEQFF
>TRBV7-8|-|-|TRBJ2-1
TGTGCCAGCAGCTTCTACTGGGACCTCAATGAGCAGTTCTTC
CASSFYWDLNEQFF